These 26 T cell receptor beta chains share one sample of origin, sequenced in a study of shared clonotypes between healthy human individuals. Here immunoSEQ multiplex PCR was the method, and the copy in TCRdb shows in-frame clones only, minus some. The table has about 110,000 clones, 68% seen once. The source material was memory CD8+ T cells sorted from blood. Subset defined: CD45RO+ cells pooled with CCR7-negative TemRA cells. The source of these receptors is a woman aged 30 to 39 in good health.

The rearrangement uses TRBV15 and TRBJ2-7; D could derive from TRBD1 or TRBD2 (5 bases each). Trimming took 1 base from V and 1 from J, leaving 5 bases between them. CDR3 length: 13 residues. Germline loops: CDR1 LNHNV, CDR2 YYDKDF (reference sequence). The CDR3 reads CATSRGGSYEQYF. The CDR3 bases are TGTGCCACCAGCAGAGGGGGGTCCTACGAGCAGTACTTC.

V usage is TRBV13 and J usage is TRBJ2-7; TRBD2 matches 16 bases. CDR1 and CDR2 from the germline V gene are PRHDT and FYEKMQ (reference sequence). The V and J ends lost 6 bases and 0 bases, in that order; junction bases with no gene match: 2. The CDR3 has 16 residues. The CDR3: CASRGTSGGDSYEQYF. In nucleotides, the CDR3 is TGTGCCAGCAGAGGGACTAGCGGGGGGGACTCCTACGAGCAGTACTTC.

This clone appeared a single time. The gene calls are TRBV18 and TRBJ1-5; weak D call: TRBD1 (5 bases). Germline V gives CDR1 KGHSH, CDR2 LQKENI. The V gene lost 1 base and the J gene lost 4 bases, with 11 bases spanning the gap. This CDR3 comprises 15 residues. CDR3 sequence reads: CASSPQGSGNQPQHF. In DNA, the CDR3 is TGTGCCAGCTCACCACAGGGGTCTGGGAATCAGCCCCAGCATTTT.

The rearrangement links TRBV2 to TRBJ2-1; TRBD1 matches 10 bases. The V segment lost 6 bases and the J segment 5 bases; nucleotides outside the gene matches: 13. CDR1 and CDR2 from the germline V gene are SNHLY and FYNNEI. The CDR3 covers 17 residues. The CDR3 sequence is CASRSLPGQGLDNEQFF. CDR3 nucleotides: TGTGCCAGCAGATCACTCCCGGGACAGGGGCTGGACAATGAGCAGTTCTTC.

CDR3 DNA: TGTGCCAGCAGCTTAATGGAGAATGAGCAGTTCTTC. Encoded protein: CASSLMENEQFF. The J gene is TRBJ2-1, the V gene TRBV11-3; D remains ambiguous. V was trimmed by 2 bases and J by 7 bases, leaving 6 bases between them. This CDR3 is 12 amino acids long. The germline V gene encodes CDR1 SGHNT and CDR2 YENEEA.

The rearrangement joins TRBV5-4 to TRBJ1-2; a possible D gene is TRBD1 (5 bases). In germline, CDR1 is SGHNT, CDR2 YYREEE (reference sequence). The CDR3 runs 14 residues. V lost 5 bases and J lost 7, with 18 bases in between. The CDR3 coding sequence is TGTGCCAGCAGATGGGCGGGAGGGGCGTTTGGCTACACCTTC. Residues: CASRWAGGAFGYTF.

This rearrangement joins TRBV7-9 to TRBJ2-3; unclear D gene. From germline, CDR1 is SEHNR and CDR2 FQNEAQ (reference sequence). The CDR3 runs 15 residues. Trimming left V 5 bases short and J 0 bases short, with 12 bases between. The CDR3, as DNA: TGTGCCAGCAGCCCCGCTCGGATAAGCACAGATACGCAGTATTTT. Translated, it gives CASSPARISTDTQYF.

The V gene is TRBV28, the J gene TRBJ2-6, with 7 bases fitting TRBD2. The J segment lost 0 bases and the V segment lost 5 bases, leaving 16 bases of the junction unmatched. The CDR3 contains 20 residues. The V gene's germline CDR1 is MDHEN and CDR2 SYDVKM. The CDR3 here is CASSPPAGEVRSSGANVLTF. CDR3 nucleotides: TGTGCCAGCAGTCCTCCGGCGGGGGAGGTCAGGAGCTCTGGGGCCAACGTCCTGACTTTC.

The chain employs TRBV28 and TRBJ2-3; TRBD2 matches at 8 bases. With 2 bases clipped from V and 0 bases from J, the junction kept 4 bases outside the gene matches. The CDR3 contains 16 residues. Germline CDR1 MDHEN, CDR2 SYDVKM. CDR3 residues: CASSLRLALSTDTQYF. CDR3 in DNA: TGTGCCAGCAGTTTAAGACTAGCGCTAAGCACAGATACGCAGTATTTT.

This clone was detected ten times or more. This CDR3 is CASSQRGGGDSTIYF. For the CDR3, the DNA is TGTGCCAGCAGCCAGCGAGGAGGGGGCGATAGCACCATATATTTT. The V and J genes are TRBV13 and TRBJ1-3; 7 positions match TRBD1. The CDR3 is made up of 15 amino acids. Trimming at V came to 5 bases and at J to 9 bases, leaving 13 bases not matched to a gene. From germline, CDR1 is PRHDT and CDR2 FYEKMQ (reference sequence).

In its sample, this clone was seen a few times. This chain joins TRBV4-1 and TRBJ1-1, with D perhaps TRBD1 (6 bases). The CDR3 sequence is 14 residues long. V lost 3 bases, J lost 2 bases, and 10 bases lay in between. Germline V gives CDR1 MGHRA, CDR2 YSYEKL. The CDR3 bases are TGCGCCAGCAGCCACGGGGGCAGTAACACTGAAGCTTTCTTT. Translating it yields CASSHGGSNTEAFF.

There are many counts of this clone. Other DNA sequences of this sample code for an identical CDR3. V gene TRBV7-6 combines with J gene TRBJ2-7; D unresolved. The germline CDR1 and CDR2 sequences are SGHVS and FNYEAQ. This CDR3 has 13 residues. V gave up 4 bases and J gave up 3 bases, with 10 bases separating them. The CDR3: CASSSGPNYEQYF. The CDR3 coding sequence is TGTGCCAGCAGCTCCGGACCGAACTACGAGCAGTACTTC.

The CDR3 DNA reads TGTGCCAGCACCCTCTCGGGTAACTATGGCTACACCTTC. Amino acid sequence: CASTLSGNYGYTF. The J gene is TRBJ1-2, the V gene TRBV7-8, with D hard to call. The CDR3 extends over 13 amino acids. Germline V gives CDR1 SGHVS, CDR2 FQNEAQ. V lost 7 bases and J lost 1, with 10 bases in between.

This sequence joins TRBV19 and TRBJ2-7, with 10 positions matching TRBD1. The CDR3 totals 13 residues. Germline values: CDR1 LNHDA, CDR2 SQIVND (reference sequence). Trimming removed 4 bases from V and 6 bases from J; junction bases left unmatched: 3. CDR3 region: CASSTTGGGEQYF. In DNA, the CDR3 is TGTGCCAGTAGTACGACAGGGGGCGGCGAGCAGTACTTC.

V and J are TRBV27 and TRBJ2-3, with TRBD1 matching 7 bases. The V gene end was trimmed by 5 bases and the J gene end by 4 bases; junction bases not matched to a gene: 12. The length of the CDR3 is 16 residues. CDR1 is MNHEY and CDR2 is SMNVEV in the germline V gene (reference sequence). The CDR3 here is CASSPQGPRTADTQYF. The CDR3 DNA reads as TGTGCCAGCAGTCCACAGGGGCCACGTACGGCAGATACGCAGTATTTT.

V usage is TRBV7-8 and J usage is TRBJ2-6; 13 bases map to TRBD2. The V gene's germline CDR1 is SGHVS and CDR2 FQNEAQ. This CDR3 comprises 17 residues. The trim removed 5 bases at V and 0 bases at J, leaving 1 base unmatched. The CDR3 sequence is CASSRTSGSSGANVLTF. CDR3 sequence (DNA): TGTGCCAGCAGCAGGACTAGCGGGAGCTCTGGGGCCAACGTCCTGACTTTC.

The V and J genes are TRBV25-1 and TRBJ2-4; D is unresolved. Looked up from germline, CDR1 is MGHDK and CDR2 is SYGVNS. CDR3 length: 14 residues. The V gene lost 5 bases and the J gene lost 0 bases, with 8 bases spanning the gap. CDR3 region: CASSSSLAKNIQYF. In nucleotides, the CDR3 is TGTGCCAGCAGTTCATCTCTAGCCAAAAACATTCAGTACTTC.

This chain's CDR3 is CATTSTTDTGELFF. The CDR3 nucleotides read TGTGCCACTACTTCCACAACCGACACCGGGGAGCTGTTTTTT. The chain combines TRBV6-1 with TRBJ2-2; D uncertain. In germline, CDR1 is MNHNS, CDR2 SASEGT. V lost 10 bases, J lost 3 bases, and 15 bases lay in between. The CDR3 sequence is 14 residues long.

The chain's CDR3 is CASSLEGDSLNSYEQYF. In DNA, the CDR3 is TGTGCCAGCAGCTTAGAGGGGGACTCTTTAAACTCCTACGAGCAGTACTTC. The V gene is TRBV13, the J gene TRBJ2-7; D is perhaps TRBD1 or TRBD2 (6 bases each). The CDR3 consists of 17 residues. Per the germline V gene, CDR1 is PRHDT and CDR2 is FYEKMQ (reference sequence). The V and J ends lost 1 base and 0 bases respectively, with 16 bases between them.

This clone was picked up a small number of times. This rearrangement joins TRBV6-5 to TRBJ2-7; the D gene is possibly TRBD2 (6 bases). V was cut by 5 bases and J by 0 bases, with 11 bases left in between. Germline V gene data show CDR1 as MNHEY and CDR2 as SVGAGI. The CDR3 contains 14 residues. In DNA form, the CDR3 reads TGTGCCAGCAGTGTTGGGACTGACTCCTACGAGCAGTACTTC. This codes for CASSVGTDSYEQYF.

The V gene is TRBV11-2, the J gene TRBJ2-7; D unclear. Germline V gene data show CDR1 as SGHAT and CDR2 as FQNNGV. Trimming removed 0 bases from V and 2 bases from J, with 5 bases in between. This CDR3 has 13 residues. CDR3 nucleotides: TGTGCCAGCAGCTTAGACCGGGCCTACGAGCAGTACTTC. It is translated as CASSLDRAYEQYF.

The chain's CDR3 is CASSRPGPYPPYGYTF. The CDR3, as DNA: TGTGCCAGCAGCCGACCGGGACCCTACCCCCCCTATGGCTACACCTTC. V and J are TRBV2 and TRBJ1-2, with TRBD1 as a possible D gene (5 bases). The CDR3 consists of 16 residues. V was clipped by 6 bases and J by 4 bases, with 21 bases between them. Germline CDR1 SNHLY, CDR2 FYNNEI.

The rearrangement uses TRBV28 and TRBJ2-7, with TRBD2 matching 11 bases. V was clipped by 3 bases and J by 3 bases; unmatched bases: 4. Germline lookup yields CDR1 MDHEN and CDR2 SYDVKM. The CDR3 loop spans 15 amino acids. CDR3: CASSFRTSGLYEQYF. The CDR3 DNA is TGTGCCAGCAGTTTCCGGACTAGCGGGCTCTACGAGCAGTACTTC. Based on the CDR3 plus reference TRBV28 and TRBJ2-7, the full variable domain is DVKVTQSSRYLVKRTGEKVFLECVQDMDHENMFWYRQDPGLGLRLIYFSYDVKMKEKGDIPEGYSVSREKKERFSLILESASTNQTSMYLCASSFRTSGLYEQYFGPGTRLTVT.

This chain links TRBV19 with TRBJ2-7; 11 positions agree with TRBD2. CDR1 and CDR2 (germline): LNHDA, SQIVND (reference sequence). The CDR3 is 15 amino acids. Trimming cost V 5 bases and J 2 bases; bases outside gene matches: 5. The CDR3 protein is CASSVGLAAPYEQYF. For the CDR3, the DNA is TGTGCCAGTAGTGTGGGACTAGCGGCTCCCTACGAGCAGTACTTC.

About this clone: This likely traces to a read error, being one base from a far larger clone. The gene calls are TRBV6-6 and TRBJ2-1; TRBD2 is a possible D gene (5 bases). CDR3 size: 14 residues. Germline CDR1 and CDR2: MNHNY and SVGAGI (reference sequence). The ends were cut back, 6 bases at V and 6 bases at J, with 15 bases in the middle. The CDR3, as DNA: TGTGCCAGCAGCCCGGAACTAGAAGGCAATGAGCAGTTCTTC. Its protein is CASSPELEGNEQFF.

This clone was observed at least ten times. CDR3 DNA: TGTGCCAGCTCCCAATTAGGGGGCTTCACCGGGGAGCTGTTTTTT. This gives the protein CASSQLGGFTGELFF. The chain is built from TRBV18 and TRBJ2-2; 7 bases align to TRBD1. CDR1 and CDR2 (germline): KGHSH, LQKENI. J lost 4 bases, V lost 6 bases, and 8 bases had no gene match. The CDR3 is made up of 15 amino acids.